This entry concerns a single T cell receptor beta chain. Its cognate antigen has yet to be identified. Base qualities are missing; no much larger clone stands one base away. Donors formed part of the validation cohort, which comprised 120 subjects and was distinct from the first cohort of under 850 subjects. This sample was included in a study of cytomegalovirus exposure and HLA in healthy donors (dated by TCRdb to between 2016 and 2019). General notes on the study: According to a later analysis, the 120 or so validation repertoires were produced on the same platform as the 666 repertoires of the first cohort. The study aimed to test whether cataloging public T cell receptors could reveal signatures of past pathogen exposure. A separate validation cohort of about 110 different subjects was used in addition to the approximately 640-subject first cohort. High-throughput TCR immunosequencing, statistical association of individual TCRs with disease status, and machine learning were combined to predict cytomegalovirus infection status.

The library was generated by the immunoSEQ multiplex PCR assay. Regarding the original processing steps: A statistical classification framework was built for diagnosing cytomegalovirus status from the catalog of TCR beta chain sequences. Drawn from immuneACCESS, this table holds only the in-frame rearrangements with V and J called that TCRdb kept. Clones are partly lost; checked studies trace under half to an unresolved V gene and leave the rest unexplained. That table supplies the V and J calls and clone size; D and trimming were determined from the DNA. Counted in this sample were fewer than 100,000 clones; just over 90% of them appeared once. The ten largest clonotypes hold 2.1% of the sample. What the study reported, not specific to this receptor: Cytomegalovirus status was reported to be diagnosed by the classifier with high specificity and sensitivity in both the original and validation cohorts. In the study, around 150 TCR beta chains were listed as associated with cytomegalovirus. A later analysis found that TCRs clustered in the first cohort also tended to co-occur in the 120 validation repertoires, with roughly 95% of cluster scores above 0. The authors suggested that the approach could potentially be generalized to other disease states and immunological phenotypes. The validation cohort had no HLA typing available for a later analysis, so co-occurrence within that cohort was assessed over all 110 or so repertoires. A few of the identified cytomegalovirus-associated TCR beta chains were confirmed in vitro to be specific for cytomegalovirus antigens. Across donors, most TCR sequences were observed very rarely, whereas some public TCRs were present in many individuals.

V was cut back by 0 bases and J by 4 bases, leaving a gap of 19 bases between them. From the cysteine through the phenylalanine, the CDR3 covers 18 amino acids. Only the CDR3 DNA is retained, 54 bases long and in frame from the first base. The germline V gene provides CDR1 SGDLS and CDR2 YYNGEE. The clonotype was recovered from a man in his thirties or forties in good health and CMV-seronegative. The sequencing input was PBMCs. The chain is encoded by TRBV9 joined to TRBJ2-2, and perhaps TRBD2 as D gene, on 5 matching bases. At the DNA level, the sequence is TGTGCCAGCAGCGTAGCTCAAAGCGGCGATCCGACCACCGGGGAGCTGTTTTTT. This sequence encodes CASSVAQSGDPTTGELFF.